These T cell receptor beta chains were read from a single sample in a study of molecular identifiers for immune sequencing clone quantification. TCRdb reprocessed the PCR reads via MiXCR and lists one record per CDR3 protein. The sample has just under 650,000 distinct CDR3 sequences; just under 20% are singletons. The specimen sequenced was naive CD8+ T cells from blood, with Jurkat cell RNA spiked in. The origin of the receptors is a human donor in good health. Some libraries in this study had Jurkat cell RNA spiked in. The CDR3 runs from the conserved cysteine through the conserved F or W. D genes are given only for firm matches.

NA	TRBV19	TRBJ2-1	CASSIFGSQFF
TRBD1	TRBV5-4	TRBJ1-4	CASSLWGTGVEKLFF
NA	TRBV7-9	TRBJ2-7	CASSFLNSGATYEQYF
NA	TRBV9	TRBJ1-1	CASSVVAVPGGASGMNTEAFF
TRBD1	TRBV6-2/TRBV6-3	TRBJ1-2	CASTLRDSRFLYGYTF
NA	TRBV7-9	TRBJ2-7	CASSFPTVISYEQYF
NA	TRBV12-3/TRBV12-4	TRBJ1-3	CASSLGGVLRLDTIYF
NA	TRBV7-2	TRBJ2-3	CASSPGASPSTDTQYF
TRBD1	TRBV19	TRBJ2-3	CASSRTTGTETDTQYF
TRBD1	TRBV10-1	TRBJ2-3	CASSDRTGGADTQYF
TRBD2	TRBV24-1	TRBJ2-2	CAIEGLTGELFF
NA	TRBV27	TRBJ2-7	CASSLSPAHYEQYF
NA	TRBV6-5	TRBJ1-6	CASSYTADGRNSPLHF
NA	TRBV20-1	TRBJ2-3	CSARDRTTSLSTDTQYF
NA	TRBV12-3/TRBV12-4	TRBJ2-1	CASTPDGHEQFF
TRBD2	TRBV19	TRBJ2-1	CASSIALGLAEQFF
NA	TRBV30	TRBJ2-2	CAVMVYSNTGELFF
NA	TRBV5-6	TRBJ2-5	CASSLAAGPETQYF
NA	TRBV13	TRBJ1-1	CASSQDALNTEAFF
NA	TRBV7-9	TRBJ2-7	CASSLVIGPIGSYEQYF
NA	TRBV7-9	TRBJ1-1	CASTGSNTEAFF
NA	TRBV7-2	TRBJ2-7	CASSLGSTGRYYEQYF
NA	TRBV11-3	TRBJ2-1	CASSLRDHNEQFF
NA	TRBV9	TRBJ1-4	CASSAKAGDRREKLFF
NA	TRBV7-9	TRBJ1-1	CTSSEGTEAFF
TRBD2	TRBV29-1	TRBJ2-5	CSVDGTSGEGVGETQYF
NA	TRBV27	TRBJ1-1	CASSQEGNTEAFF
NA	TRBV14	TRBJ2-7	CASSQVDSNSYEQYF
TRBD1	TRBV6-4	TRBJ2-7	CASSDSTGAHNEQYF
TRBD2	TRBV5-5	TRBJ2-5	CASSLDPAGGLETQYF
TRBD1	TRBV6-1	TRBJ1-6	CASRNRGSSYNSPLHF
TRBD1	TRBV2	TRBJ2-7	CASSRPGQGAYEQYF
TRBD2	TRBV6-5	TRBJ2-2	CASNPTPAGAYTGELFF
TRBD2	TRBV5-4	TRBJ2-5	CASSWDLAGGPRETQYF
NA	TRBV28	TRBJ1-1	CATTPPLFGFSEAFF
NA	TRBV5-1	TRBJ2-7	CASSTHRYAGAEYEQYF
NA	TRBV4-2	TRBJ2-7	CASSQDSGGYGGEQYF
NA	TRBV11-2	TRBJ2-7	CASSLFPPSPTEPSYEQYF
TRBD2	TRBV5-6	TRBJ2-3	CASSAVAGMGTDTQYF
NA	TRBV19	TRBJ2-2	CASWTLTANTGELFF
NA	TRBV4-1	TRBJ1-1	CASSVMPGHLNTEAFF
NA	TRBV12-3/TRBV12-4	TRBJ2-3	CASSRAPGSTDTQYF
TRBD2	TRBV15	TRBJ2-5	CATSRDPQSPSGREGTQYF
NA	TRBV7-8	TRBJ1-1	CASSLAPYGTEAFF
TRBD2	TRBV7-2	TRBJ2-5	CASSWGLALGETQYF
TRBD1	TRBV4-1	TRBJ2-7	CASSVNRGTREQYF
NA	TRBV30	TRBJ2-3	CAWSVLRVDTQYF
TRBD2	TRBV30	TRBJ2-3	CAWDAIGTSDFSDTQYF
TRBD2	TRBV7-9	TRBJ2-3	CASSPGTSGGTSTDTQYF
TRBD1	TRBV4-3	TRBJ2-4	CASSQERADRAKNIQYF
NA	TRBV12-3/TRBV12-4	TRBJ1-2	CASSLTTVGGYTF
TRBD1	TRBV9	TRBJ2-7	CASSLGQGTANEQYF
TRBD1	TRBV2	TRBJ2-2	CASRDTGAGTGELFF
NA	TRBV19	TRBJ2-1	CASSIVALSYNEQFF